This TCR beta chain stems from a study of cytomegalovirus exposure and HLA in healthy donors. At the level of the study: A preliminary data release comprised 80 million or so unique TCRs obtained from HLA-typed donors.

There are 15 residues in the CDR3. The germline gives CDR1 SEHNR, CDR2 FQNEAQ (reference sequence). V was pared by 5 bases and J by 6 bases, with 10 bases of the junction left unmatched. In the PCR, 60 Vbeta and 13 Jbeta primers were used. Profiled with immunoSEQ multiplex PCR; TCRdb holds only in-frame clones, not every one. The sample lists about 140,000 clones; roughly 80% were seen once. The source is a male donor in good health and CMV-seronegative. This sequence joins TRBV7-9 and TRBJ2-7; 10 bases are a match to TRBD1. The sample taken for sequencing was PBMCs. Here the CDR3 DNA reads TGTGCCAGCAGCCGCCTCTCGGGACAGGGGTTCGAGCAGTACTTC. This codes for CASSRLSGQGFEQYF.